This T cell receptor (beta chain) was found in a study of T cells in Graves' hyperthyroidism and ophthalmopathy. Lactation, pregnancy, other autoimmune disease or uncontrolled infection excluded patients. TCR beta CDR3 regions were amplified from RNA. Researchers ran a first-round RT-PCR on the TCR CDR3 using the HTBI primer set. From the multiplex PCR reads, TCRdb called clonotypes with MiXCR, one entry per CDR3 protein. This sample has about 180,000 distinct CDR3 sequences, with approximately 15% found just once. Germline V lookup: CDR1 KGHDR, CDR2 SFDVKD. The CDR3 is 15 amino acids. Trimming shortened V by 0 bases and J by 3 bases, and 7 bases separated the two germline ends. This clonotype was recorded at least ten times.

Sample: blood. The TCR was taken from a woman between 50 and 59 years old with Graves' hyperthyroidism. The rearrangement uses TRBV24-1 and TRBJ2-2; a weak D match, TRBD1 (6 bases). CDR3 amino acids: CATSDLGGDTGELFF. The CDR3 region has the DNA TGTGCCACCAGTGATTTGGGGGGCGACACCGGGGAGCTGTTTTTT.